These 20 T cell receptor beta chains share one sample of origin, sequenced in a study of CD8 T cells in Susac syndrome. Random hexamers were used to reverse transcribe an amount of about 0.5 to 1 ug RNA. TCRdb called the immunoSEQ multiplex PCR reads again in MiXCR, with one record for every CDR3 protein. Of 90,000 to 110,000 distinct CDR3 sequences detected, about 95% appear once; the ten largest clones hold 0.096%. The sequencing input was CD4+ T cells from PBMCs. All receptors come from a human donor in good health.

CDR3 coding DNA: TGTGCCAGCAGTTCTCCACTCAGGGGATATAAGTCGACCCAGTACTTC. Translated, it gives CASSSPLRGYKSTQYF. V gene TRBV27 combines with J gene TRBJ2-5; perhaps TRBD1 as D (6 bases). V was pared by 4 bases and J by 7 bases, with 22 bases between. This CDR3 has 16 amino acids. The germline CDR1 and CDR2 sequences are MNHEY and SMNVEV (reference sequence).

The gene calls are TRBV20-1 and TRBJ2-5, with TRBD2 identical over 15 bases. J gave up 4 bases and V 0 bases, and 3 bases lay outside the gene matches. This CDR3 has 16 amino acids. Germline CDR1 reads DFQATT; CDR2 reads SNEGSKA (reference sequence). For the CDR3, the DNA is TGCAGTGCTAGAGATCGGACTAGCGGGGGGGCAGAGACCCAGTACTTC. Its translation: CSARDRTSGGAETQYF.

Written as DNA, the CDR3 is TGCGCCAGCAGCCAAGAGCGCCTCGTCTACTCTGGGGCCAACGTCCTGACTTTC. Translation: CASSQERLVYSGANVLTF. The chain couples TRBV4-1 to TRBJ2-6; D remains ambiguous. The germline gives CDR1 MGHRA, CDR2 YSYEKL. The V and J ends lost 0 bases and 0 bases respectively, with 12 bases between them. The CDR3 is 18 residues long.

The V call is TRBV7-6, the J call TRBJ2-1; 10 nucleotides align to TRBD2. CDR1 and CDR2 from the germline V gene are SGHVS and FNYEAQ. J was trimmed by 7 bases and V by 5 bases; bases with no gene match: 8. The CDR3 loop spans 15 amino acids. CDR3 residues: CASSQGTSAGNEQFF. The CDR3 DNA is TGTGCCAGCAGCCAGGGGACTAGCGCCGGTAATGAGCAGTTCTTC.

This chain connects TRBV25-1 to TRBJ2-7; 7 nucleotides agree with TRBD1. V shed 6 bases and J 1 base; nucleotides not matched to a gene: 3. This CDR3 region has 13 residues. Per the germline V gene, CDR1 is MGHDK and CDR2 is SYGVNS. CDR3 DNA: TGTGCCAGCAGGGGGGACAGTTCCTACGAGCAGTACTTC. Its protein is CASRGDSSYEQYF.

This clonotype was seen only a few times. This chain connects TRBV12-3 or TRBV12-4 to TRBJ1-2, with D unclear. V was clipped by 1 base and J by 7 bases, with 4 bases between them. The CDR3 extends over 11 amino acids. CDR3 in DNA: TGTGCCAGCAGTTTAGGGGTTGGCTACACCTTC. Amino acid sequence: CASSLGVGYTF.

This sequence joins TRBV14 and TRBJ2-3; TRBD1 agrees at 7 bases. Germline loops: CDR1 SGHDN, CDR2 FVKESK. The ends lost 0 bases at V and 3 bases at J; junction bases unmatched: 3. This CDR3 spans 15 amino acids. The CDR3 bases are TGTGCCAGCAGCCAAGATCTCAGGGGGACAGATACGCAGTATTTT. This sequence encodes CASSQDLRGTDTQYF. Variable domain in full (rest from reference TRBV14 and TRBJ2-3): EAGVTQFPSHSVIEKGQTVTLRCDPISGHDNLYWYRRVMGKEIKFLLHFVKESKQDESGMPNNRFLAERTGGTYSTLKVQPAELEDSGVYFCASSQDLRGTDTQYFGPGTRLTVL.

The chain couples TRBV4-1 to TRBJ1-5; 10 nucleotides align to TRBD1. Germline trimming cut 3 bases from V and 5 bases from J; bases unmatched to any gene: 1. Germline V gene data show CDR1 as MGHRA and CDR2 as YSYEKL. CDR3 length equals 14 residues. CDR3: CASSQGQGYQPQHF. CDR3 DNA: TGCGCCAGCAGCCAGGGACAGGGGTATCAGCCCCAGCATTTT.

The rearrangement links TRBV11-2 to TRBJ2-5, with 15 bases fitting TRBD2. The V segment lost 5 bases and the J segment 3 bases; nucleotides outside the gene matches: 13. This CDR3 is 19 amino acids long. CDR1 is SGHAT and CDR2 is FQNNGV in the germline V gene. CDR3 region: CASSLHRGRTSGREETQYF. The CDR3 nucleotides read TGTGCCAGCAGCCTTCACAGGGGTAGGACTAGCGGGAGGGAAGAGACCCAGTACTTC.

The CDR3 loop is CASSLVGSTQYF. DNA of the CDR3: TGTGCCAGCAGTTTGGTGGGTTCTACGCAGTATTTT. The gene calls are TRBV28 and TRBJ2-3; D call uncertain. V was clipped by 3 bases and J by 8 bases, with 9 bases between them. Looked up from germline, CDR1 is MDHEN and CDR2 is SYDVKM. This CDR3 is built from 12 residues.

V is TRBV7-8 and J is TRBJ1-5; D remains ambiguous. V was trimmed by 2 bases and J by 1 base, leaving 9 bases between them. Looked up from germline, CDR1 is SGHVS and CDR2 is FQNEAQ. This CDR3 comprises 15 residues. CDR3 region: CASSLIPGSNQPQHF. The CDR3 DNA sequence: TGTGCCAGCAGCTTAATCCCCGGGAGCAATCAGCCCCAGCATTTT.

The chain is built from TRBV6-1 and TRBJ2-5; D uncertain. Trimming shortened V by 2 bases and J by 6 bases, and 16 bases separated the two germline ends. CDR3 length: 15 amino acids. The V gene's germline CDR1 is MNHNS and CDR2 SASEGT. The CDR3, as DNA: TGTGCCAGCAGTGAAATGGTTGCTCGTCGGAAGACCCAGTACTTC. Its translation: CASSEMVARRKTQYF.

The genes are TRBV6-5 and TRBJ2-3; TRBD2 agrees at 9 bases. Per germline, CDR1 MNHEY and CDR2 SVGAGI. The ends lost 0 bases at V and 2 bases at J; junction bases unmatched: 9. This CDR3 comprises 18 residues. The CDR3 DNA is TGTGCCAGCAGTTACTCGATATCGGCGGGGGGGCCCACAGATACGCAGTATTTT. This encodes CASSYSISAGGPTDTQYF.

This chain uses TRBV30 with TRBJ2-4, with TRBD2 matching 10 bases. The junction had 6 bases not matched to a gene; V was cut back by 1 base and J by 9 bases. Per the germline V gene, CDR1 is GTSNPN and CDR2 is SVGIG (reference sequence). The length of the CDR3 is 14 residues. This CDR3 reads CAWSATGLASIQYF. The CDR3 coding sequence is TGTGCCTGGAGTGCCACGGGACTAGCGTCCATTCAGTACTTC.

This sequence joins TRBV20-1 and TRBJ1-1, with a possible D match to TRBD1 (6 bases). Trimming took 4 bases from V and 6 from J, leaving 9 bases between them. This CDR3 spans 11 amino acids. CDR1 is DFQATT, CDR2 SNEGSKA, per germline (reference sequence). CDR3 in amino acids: CSANRVSEAFF. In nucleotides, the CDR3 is TGCAGTGCTAACAGGGTTTCTGAAGCTTTCTTT.

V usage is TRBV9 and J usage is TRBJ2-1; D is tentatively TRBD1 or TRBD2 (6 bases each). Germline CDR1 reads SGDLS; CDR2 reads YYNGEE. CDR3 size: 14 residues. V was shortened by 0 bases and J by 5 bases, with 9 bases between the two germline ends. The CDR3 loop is CASSVEGGNNEQFF. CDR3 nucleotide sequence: TGTGCCAGCAGCGTAGAAGGGGGGAACAATGAGCAGTTCTTC.

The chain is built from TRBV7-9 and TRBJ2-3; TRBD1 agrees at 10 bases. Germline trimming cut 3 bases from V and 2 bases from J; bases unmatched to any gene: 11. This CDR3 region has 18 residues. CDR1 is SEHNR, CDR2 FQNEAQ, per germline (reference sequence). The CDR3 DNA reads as TGTGCCAGCAGCTTGGGACAGGGGCCGCGGGCCCTCACAGATACGCAGTATTTT. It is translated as CASSLGQGPRALTDTQYF. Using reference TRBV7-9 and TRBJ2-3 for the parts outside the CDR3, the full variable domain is DTGVSQNPRHKITKRGQNVTFRCDPISEHNRLYWYRQTLGQGPEFLTYFQNEAQLEKSRLLSDRFSAERPKGSFSTLEIQRTEQGDSAMYLCASSLGQGPRALTDTQYFGPGTRLTVL.

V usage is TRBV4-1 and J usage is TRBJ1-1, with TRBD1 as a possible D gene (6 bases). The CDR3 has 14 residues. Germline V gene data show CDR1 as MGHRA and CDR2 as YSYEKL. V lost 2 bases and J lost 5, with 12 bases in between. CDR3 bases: TGCGCCAGCAGCCAATTCGGGGGCCGGACTGAAGCTTTCTTT. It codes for CASSQFGGRTEAFF.

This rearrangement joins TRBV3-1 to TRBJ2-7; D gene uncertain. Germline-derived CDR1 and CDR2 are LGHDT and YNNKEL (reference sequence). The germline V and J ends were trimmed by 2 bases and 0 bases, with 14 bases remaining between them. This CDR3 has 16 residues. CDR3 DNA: TGTGCCAGCAGCCAAACTTCGTTCCCGAGCTCCTACGAGCAGTACTTC. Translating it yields CASSQTSFPSSYEQYF.

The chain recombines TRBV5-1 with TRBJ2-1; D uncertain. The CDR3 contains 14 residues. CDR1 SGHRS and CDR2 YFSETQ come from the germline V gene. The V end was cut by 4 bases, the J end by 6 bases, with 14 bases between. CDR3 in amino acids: CASSPQTTRNEQFF. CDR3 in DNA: TGCGCCAGCAGCCCTCAGACAACGCGCAATGAGCAGTTCTTC.